Listed here are 20 T cell receptor beta chains from one sample, sequenced in a study of OX40 agonist ivuxolimab in advanced cancers. Clones were sequenced by immunoSEQ multiplex PCR, and TCRdb holds only the in-frame ones, with some missing. This table holds some 86,000 clones, around 83% found once. Here the sequenced sample was CD4+ or CD8+ T cells sorted from blood, taken in a trial of the OX40 agonist ivuxolimab. Every receptor here comes from an adult with an advanced solid tumor such as melanoma, head and neck, liver or kidney cancer.

The chain employs TRBV6-6 and TRBJ1-1, with D possibly being TRBD1 (6 bases). The V gene's germline CDR1 is MNHNY and CDR2 SVGAGI (reference sequence). The CDR3 has 11 residues. V was clipped by 4 bases and J by 8 bases, with 8 bases between them. The CDR3: CASSFGQEAFF. DNA for the CDR3: TGTGCCAGCAGTTTCGGACAGGAAGCTTTCTTT.

The chain carries TRBV29-1 and TRBJ2-3; the D gene is possibly TRBD1 (6 bases). This CDR3 contains 14 residues. Trimming took 8 bases from V and 0 from J, leaving 15 bases between them. Germline V gene data show CDR1 as SQVTM and CDR2 as ANQGSEA. CDR3 sequence: CSCPDRSSTDTQYF. CDR3 nucleotides: TGCAGCTGCCCAGACAGGTCTAGCACAGATACGCAGTATTTT.

The chain joins TRBV5-4 to TRBJ1-2; unclear D gene. V was clipped by 4 bases and J by 8 bases, with 15 bases between them. The length of the CDR3 is 13 residues. Germline CDR1 reads SGHNT; CDR2 reads YYREEE (reference sequence). DNA for the CDR3: TGTGCCAGCAGCCCCAACTGGTCGGGAGGCTACACCTTC. It is translated as CASSPNWSGGYTF.

This clone was observed a handful of times. The chain couples TRBV7-2 to TRBJ2-7, with no clear D. V gave up 1 base and J gave up 0 bases, with 7 bases separating them. CDR1 SGHTA and CDR2 FQGNSA come from the germline V gene. CDR3 length: 14 amino acids. CDR3 in DNA: TGTGCCAGCAGCTTAGATTACAACTCCTACGAGCAGTACTTC. Translating it yields CASSLDYNSYEQYF.

The CDR3 reads CASSLYQGAQVEIGELFF. The CDR3 DNA reads as TGCGCCAGCAGCTTATACCAGGGGGCGCAAGTTGAGATCGGGGAGCTGTTTTTT. The V and J genes are TRBV4-1 and TRBJ2-2; 8 bases agree with TRBD1. V was clipped by 5 bases and J by 7 bases; unmatched bases: 18. Per the germline V gene, CDR1 is MGHRA and CDR2 is YSYEKL. This CDR3 contains 18 residues.

The chain recombines TRBV30 with TRBJ2-1; possibly TRBD1 for D (5 bases). The CDR3 length is 13 residues. The ends were cut back, 2 bases at V and 3 bases at J, with 8 bases in the middle. The germline gives CDR1 GTSNPN, CDR2 SVGIG (reference sequence). The chain's CDR3 is CAWSRDSYNEQFF. The CDR3 region has the DNA TGTGCCTGGAGTCGAGACAGCTACAATGAGCAGTTCTTC. Combining the CDR3 with reference TRBV30 and TRBJ2-1 gives the whole variable domain SQTIHQWPATLVQPVGSPLSLECTVEGTSNPNLYWYRQAAGRGLQLLFYSVGIGQISSEVPQNLSASRPQDRQFILSSKKLLLSDSGFYLCAWSRDSYNEQFFGPGTRLTVL.

The rearrangement links TRBV19 to TRBJ2-1; 11 nucleotides line up with TRBD2. This CDR3 is built from 17 residues. The germline CDR1 and CDR2 sequences are LNHDA and SQIVND (reference sequence). Trimming removed 6 bases from V and 4 bases from J; junction bases left unmatched: 11. CDR3 region: CASRLAGGPLTYNEQFF. CDR3 nucleotides: TGTGCCAGTAGGTTAGCGGGAGGGCCACTGACATACAATGAGCAGTTCTTC.

The chain employs TRBV7-9 and TRBJ1-6; 9 nucleotides align to TRBD1. This CDR3 contains 14 residues. Germline-derived CDR1 and CDR2 are SEHNR and FQNEAQ (reference sequence). With 3 bases clipped from V and 10 bases from J, the junction kept 4 bases outside the gene matches. The CDR3 region has the DNA TGTGCCAGCAGCTTCCCCGGACAGGGGTCACCCCTCCACTTT. It yields the protein CASSFPGQGSPLHF.

The chain carries TRBV18 and TRBJ1-1; the D gene is possibly TRBD1 (6 bases). This CDR3 region has 14 residues. Germline V lookup: CDR1 KGHSH, CDR2 LQKENI. The germline V and J ends were trimmed by 4 bases and 5 bases, with 14 bases remaining between them. CDR3 in amino acids: CASSLAGAQTEAFF. The CDR3 region has the DNA TGTGCCAGCTCACTAGCAGGGGCGCAGACTGAAGCTTTCTTT.

J is TRBJ2-7 and V is TRBV6-5; 7 positions match TRBD2. V lost 6 bases and J lost 4; bases outside the gene matches: 9. Germline V CDR1 and CDR2: MNHEY, SVGAGI. This CDR3 has 14 residues. CDR3 amino acids: CASSPGRGKYEQYF. The CDR3 DNA sequence: TGTGCCAGCAGCCCGGGGAGGGGAAAGTACGAGCAGTACTTC.

This chain connects TRBV4-1 to TRBJ2-3; no clear D. The CDR3 has 15 amino acids. V dropped 0 bases and J dropped 1 base, with 8 bases sitting between them. Germline V CDR1 and CDR2: MGHRA, YSYEKL. CDR3 bases: TGCGCCAGCAGCCAAGAAGAAGGGCGCACAGATACGCAGTATTTT. This gives the protein CASSQEEGRTDTQYF.

About this clone: The sample has other DNA sequences that encode this CDR3 too. The chain employs TRBV7-9 and TRBJ1-5; TRBD1 might be the D (6 bases). Trimming removed 8 bases at V and 8 bases at J, with 16 bases between. Germline lookup yields CDR1 SEHNR and CDR2 FQNEAQ (reference sequence). CDR3 length equals 13 residues. CDR3 bases: TGTGCCAGCGGTAAAGGTCCAGGGGAGCCCCAGCATTTT. It translates to CASGKGPGEPQHF.

V is TRBV7-2 and J is TRBJ1-2; D not certain. This CDR3 region has 14 residues. The germline CDR1 and CDR2 sequences are SGHTA and FQGNSA. Trimming shortened V by 11 bases and J by 7 bases, and 23 bases separated the two germline ends. DNA for the CDR3: TGTGCCTCCCTACCCATGGGATACTATGCTGGCTACACCTTC. This encodes CASLPMGYYAGYTF.

The chain joins TRBV6-6 to TRBJ1-2; no clear D. V was clipped by 5 bases and J by 2 bases, with 12 bases between them. The CDR3 is made up of 14 amino acids. Germline V CDR1 and CDR2: MNHNY, SVGAGI (reference sequence). Written as DNA, the CDR3 is TGTGCCAGCAGTCTGGGAGGTGTGAACTATGGCTACACCTTC. Translating gives CASSLGGVNYGYTF.

The chain recombines TRBV13 with TRBJ2-7; possible D gene TRBD1, 6 bases. The CDR3 is 15 residues long. The germline V gene encodes CDR1 PRHDT and CDR2 FYEKMQ (reference sequence). Trimming stripped 5 bases from V and 5 bases from J, with 19 bases between. The CDR3 nucleotides are TGTGCCAGCAGCGCCCGCACAGGGCTAAAGGACGAGCAGTACTTC. This translates into CASSARTGLKDEQYF.

The chain joins TRBV6-1 to TRBJ1-6; 7 nucleotides line up with TRBD1. This CDR3 region has 14 residues. Germline loops: CDR1 MNHNS, CDR2 SASEGT. V was clipped by 8 bases and J by 7 bases; unmatched bases: 8. The CDR3 region has the DNA TGTGCCAGCTACCGAAAACAGGGGAATTCACCCCTCCACTTT. It is translated as CASYRKQGNSPLHF.

The gene calls are TRBV30 and TRBJ2-5; D remains ambiguous. The V end was cut by 8 bases, the J end by 5 bases, with 12 bases between. The germline CDR1 and CDR2 sequences are GTSNPN and SVGIG (reference sequence). This CDR3 region has 11 residues. CDR3: CAASLAETQYF. The CDR3 bases are TGTGCCGCCTCACTTGCGGAGACCCAGTACTTC.

The chain links TRBV7-9 to TRBJ1-2; no clear D gene. Between the trimmed V and J ends, which lost 5 bases and 4 bases, there was a span of 5 bases. This CDR3 contains 11 residues. Looked up from germline, CDR1 is SEHNR and CDR2 is FQNEAQ (reference sequence). The CDR3 DNA sequence: TGTGCCAGCAGCATATCCTATGGCTACACCTTC. Protein: CASSISYGYTF.

Here the CDR3 DNA reads TGTGCCTCACGATCTGGTCGGGGCTCAAACTACGAGCAGTACTTC. It translates to CASRSGRGSNYEQYF. This sequence joins TRBV7-2 and TRBJ2-7; D is possibly TRBD1 or TRBD2 (5 bases each). V lost 11 bases to trimming and J lost 3 bases, with 23 bases between them. Germline values: CDR1 SGHTA, CDR2 FQGNSA. This CDR3 region has 15 residues.

This sequence joins TRBV29-1 and TRBJ1-2; 8 bases are a match to TRBD1. There are 12 residues in the CDR3. V was pared by 6 bases and J by 2 bases, with 2 bases of the junction left unmatched. Germline-derived CDR1 and CDR2 are SQVTM and ANQGSEA. The CDR3 protein is CSVGQGNYGYTF. The CDR3, as DNA: TGCAGCGTCGGACAGGGCAACTATGGCTACACCTTC.